The 27 T cell receptor beta chains presented below share a single source sample, sequenced in a study of blood T cell repertoires in COVID-19. Measured with immunoSEQ multiplex PCR; TCRdb has only the in-frame clones, and not every one. The table has hundreds of thousands of clones, more than 75% seen once. The sample consisted of PBMCs or T cells enriched from blood (not recorded which). The receptor source for this set is a man between 60 and 70 years old who had recovered from COVID-19.

The chain links TRBV5-1 to TRBJ1-4; D gene uncertain. This CDR3 has 15 amino acids. Germline values: CDR1 SGHRS, CDR2 YFSETQ. Deletions cut 5 bases from V and 0 bases from J, with 11 bases between. In DNA form, the CDR3 reads TGCGCCAGCAGTTGGGTCGGGTCAACTAATGAAAAACTGTTTTTT. This encodes CASSWVGSTNEKLFF.

The rearrangement links TRBV30 to TRBJ1-5; D unresolved. CDR1 GTSNPN and CDR2 SVGIG come from the germline V gene (reference sequence). The CDR3 length is 13 residues. Trimming removed 2 bases at V and 7 bases at J, with 12 bases between. DNA for the CDR3: TGTGCCTGGAGTTCACAGCCGGGGCAGCCCCAGCATTTT. Its translation is CAWSSQPGQPQHF.

The gene calls are TRBV5-4 and TRBJ1-1; 7 nucleotides align to TRBD1. After removal of 2 bases from V and 4 bases from J, the junction contained 8 bases not matched to a gene. Germline V gene lookup returns CDR1 SGHNT and CDR2 YYREEE (reference sequence). The CDR3 runs to 15 residues. The CDR3 nucleotides read TGTGCCAGCAGCTTAGGGGGCGGCTCTTTCACTGAAGCTTTCTTT. Translated, it gives CASSLGGGSFTEAFF. Full variable domain (outside the CDR3, taken from reference TRBV5-4 and TRBJ1-1): ETGVTQSPTHLIKTRGQQVTLRCSSQSGHNTVSWYQQALGQGPQFIFQYYREEENGRGNFPPRFSGLQFPNYSSELNVNALELDDSALYLCASSLGGGSFTEAFFGQGTRLTVV.

Points on this clone: In the same sample, other DNA sequences code for this CDR3. CDR3 loop: CASSVTAGSGANVLTF. The CDR3 bases are TGTGCCAGCAGCGTGACGGCGGGCTCTGGGGCCAACGTCCTGACTTTC. The V and J genes are TRBV9 and TRBJ2-6; a weak D match, TRBD2 (5 bases). Trimming cost V 2 bases and J 0 bases, with 9 bases left between them. Germline CDR1 SGDLS, CDR2 YYNGEE. The CDR3 is 16 amino acids. Based on the CDR3 plus reference TRBV9 and TRBJ2-6, the full variable domain is DSGVTQTPKHLITATGQRVTLRCSPRSGDLSVYWYQQSLDQGLQFLIQYYNGEERAKGNILERFSAQQFPDLHSELNLSSLELGDSALYFCASSVTAGSGANVLTFGAGSRLTVL.

V is TRBV5-1 and J is TRBJ2-3; 8 nucleotides line up with TRBD2. The CDR3 runs to 16 residues. With 2 bases clipped from V and 6 bases from J, the junction kept 11 bases outside the gene matches. From germline, CDR1 is SGHRS and CDR2 YFSETQ. CDR3 in DNA: TGCGCCAGCAGCTTCCCCAGCGGGAGCTCCTCGGATACGCAGTATTTT. It codes for CASSFPSGSSSDTQYF.

This chain joins TRBV6-5 and TRBJ2-7, with 9 bases matching TRBD1. CDR3 length: 13 residues. CDR1 and CDR2 from the germline V gene are MNHEY and SVGAGI. The trim removed 4 bases at V and 8 bases at J, leaving 6 bases unmatched. CDR3 nucleotides: TGTGCCAGCAGTTCCAGGGACAGGGTAAAGCAGTACTTC. Residues: CASSSRDRVKQYF.

This clone was counted a single time. The same CDR3 is also encoded by other DNA sequences in this sample. V is TRBV18 and J is TRBJ1-1; the D gene is possibly TRBD1 (5 bases). Germline CDR1 is KGHSH and CDR2 is LQKENI. The CDR3 is 13 residues long. V lost 2 bases and J 1 base, leaving 5 bases between the germline ends. CDR3 region: CASSPTGNTEAFF. The CDR3 bases are TGTGCCAGCTCACCAACAGGGAACACTGAAGCTTTCTTT.

The V and J genes are TRBV9 and TRBJ2-5, with a tentative D call TRBD2 (5 bases). V shed 3 bases and J shed 5 bases, with 14 bases lying between them. CDR1 SGDLS and CDR2 YYNGEE come from the germline V gene. The CDR3 loop spans 14 amino acids. The CDR3 protein is CASSAPLGGETQYF. The DNA for the CDR3 is TGTGCCAGCAGCGCCCCCCTGGGCGGGGAGACCCAGTACTTC.

The J gene is TRBJ1-6, the V gene TRBV14; TRBD1 might be the D (6 bases). CDR1 and CDR2 (germline): SGHDN, FVKESK. V was pared by 2 bases and J by 14 bases, with 16 bases between. This CDR3 has 14 residues. The CDR3 DNA sequence: TGTGCCAGCAGCCAATCAGGGGCCCGGTCGGCCCTCCACTTT. Protein sequence: CASSQSGARSALHF.

The V and J genes are TRBV6-6 and TRBJ2-1; possible D gene TRBD2, 6 bases. There are 16 residues in the CDR3. Germline V gives CDR1 MNHNY, CDR2 SVGAGI (reference sequence). V shed 7 bases and J shed 2 bases, with 18 bases lying between them. CDR3: CASKSDWDSTYNEQFF. CDR3 bases: TGTGCCAGCAAATCAGATTGGGACTCAACCTACAATGAGCAGTTCTTC.

This chain connects TRBV2 to TRBJ1-4; D is possibly TRBD1 (5 bases). V lost 1 base to trimming and J lost 12 bases, with 15 bases between them. The length of the CDR3 is 14 residues. Germline values: CDR1 SNHLY, CDR2 FYNNEI. Here the CDR3 reads CASSEEGAGGELFF. DNA for the CDR3: TGTGCCAGCAGTGAAGAAGGTGCGGGGGGGGAACTGTTTTTT.

The chain joins TRBV6-5 to TRBJ1-2; D is unclear. V lost 6 bases and J lost 2, with 13 bases in between. Germline-derived CDR1 and CDR2 are MNHEY and SVGAGI. CDR3 length equals 14 residues. The CDR3 DNA reads TGTGCCAGCAGAGAGGGCTACGGAAACTATGGCTACACCTTC. It translates to CASREGYGNYGYTF.

The J gene is TRBJ1-6, the V gene TRBV28; the match to TRBD1 covers 7 bases. V was pared by 3 bases and J by 10 bases, with 15 bases of the junction left unmatched. The germline gives CDR1 MDHEN, CDR2 SYDVKM. The CDR3 loop spans 17 amino acids. The CDR3 protein is CASSLGGRGLVRSPLHF. CDR3 DNA: TGTGCCAGCAGTTTGGGTGGCAGGGGGTTAGTAAGATCACCCCTCCACTTT.

This clone was observed a few times. V is TRBV15 and J is TRBJ2-1; 8 nucleotides line up with TRBD1. Germline V gene sequence: CDR1 LNHNV, CDR2 YYDKDF (reference sequence). V gave up 6 bases and J gave up 9 bases; unmatched junction bases: 10. The CDR3 sequence is 14 residues long. CDR3 nucleotide sequence: TGTGCCACCAGGGACAGGGAAAGTAGTCCTGAGCAGTTCTTC. Its protein product is CATRDRESSPEQFF.

This chain uses TRBV7-6 with TRBJ2-3; a possible D gene is TRBD2 (7 bases). Germline CDR1 is SGHVS and CDR2 is FNYEAQ. The length of the CDR3 is 14 residues. V was shortened by 8 bases and J by 4 bases, with 16 bases between the two germline ends. CDR3 sequence: CASSPSGGADTQYF. The DNA for the CDR3 is TGTGCCAGCTCACCCTCGGGGGGCGCAGATACGCAGTATTTT. Supplemented by reference TRBV7-6 and TRBJ2-3, the full variable domain reads GAGVSQSPRYKVTKRGQDVALRCDPISGHVSLYWYRQALGQGPEFLTYFNYEAQQDKSGLPNDRFSAERPEGSISTLTIQRTEQRDSAMYRCASSPSGGADTQYFGPGTRLTVL.

The CDR3 sequence is CASSYTGLAGSSSYNEQFF. As DNA, the CDR3 is TGTGCCAGCAGCTACACGGGACTAGCGGGGAGCAGCTCCTACAATGAGCAGTTCTTC. This chain uses TRBV5-5 with TRBJ2-1, with 13 bases identical to TRBD2. V shed 3 bases, J shed 0 bases, and the junction held 9 bases outside the gene matches. This CDR3 is 19 amino acids long. The V gene's germline CDR1 is SGHKS and CDR2 YYEKEE (reference sequence).

The rearrangement uses TRBV6-5 and TRBJ1-2, with 9 bases matching TRBD1. The junction had 6 bases not matched to a gene; V was cut back by 7 bases and J by 0 bases. Germline V gene lookup returns CDR1 MNHEY and CDR2 SVGAGI. This CDR3 has 15 residues. This chain's CDR3 is CASTLQGASNYGYTF. Written as DNA, the CDR3 is TGTGCCAGCACCCTACAGGGGGCCTCTAACTATGGCTACACCTTC.

The chain's CDR3 is CASSSIRTGNTEAFF. CDR3 sequence (DNA): TGTGCCAGCAGTTCAATACGGACAGGGAACACTGAAGCTTTCTTT. V usage is TRBV6-5 and J usage is TRBJ1-1; 7 bases align to TRBD1. V lost 4 bases, J lost 1 base, and 6 bases stayed unmatched. The CDR3 sequence is 15 residues long. Germline V gene sequence: CDR1 MNHEY, CDR2 SVGAGI.

This sequence joins TRBV27 and TRBJ1-2; possible D gene TRBD1, 5 bases. Germline values: CDR1 MNHEY, CDR2 SMNVEV (reference sequence). This CDR3 has 17 amino acids. With 4 bases removed from V and 4 bases from J, the gap between germline ends came to 22 bases. The CDR3 reads CASSYLPPDTEPYGYTF. The CDR3, as DNA: TGTGCCAGCAGTTATCTACCCCCGGACACTGAACCCTATGGCTACACCTTC.

The chain links TRBV5-1 to TRBJ2-3; TRBD2 agrees at 9 bases. The CDR3 sequence is 16 residues long. V shed 1 base, J shed 7 bases, and the junction held 10 bases outside the gene matches. Germline lookup yields CDR1 SGHRS and CDR2 YFSETQ. The CDR3 bases are TGCGCCAGCAGCTTGAGGGCTAGCGGGGTTCAACATACGCAGTATTTT. Its protein product is CASSLRASGVQHTQYF.

V usage is TRBV7-2 and J usage is TRBJ1-2, with D maybe TRBD1 (6 bases). Trimming removed 1 base at V and 6 bases at J, with 12 bases between. This CDR3 is 14 amino acids long. The V gene's germline CDR1 is SGHTA and CDR2 FQGNSA. The CDR3 DNA sequence: TGTGCCAGCAGCTTAGACAGGGCCGGTGATGGCTACACCTTC. Translating it yields CASSLDRAGDGYTF.

The V gene is TRBV5-1, the J gene TRBJ2-4, with unresolved D. The CDR3 sequence is 17 residues long. The V gene's germline CDR1 is SGHRS and CDR2 YFSETQ. V was shortened by 0 bases and J by 0 bases, with 13 bases between the two germline ends. The CDR3, as DNA: TGCGCCAGCAGCTTGGAAAACCCACAGCTAGCCAAAAACATTCAGTACTTC. Its protein is CASSLENPQLAKNIQYF.

The V gene is TRBV7-6, the J gene TRBJ2-2; 9 nucleotides align to TRBD2. V lost 5 bases to trimming and J lost 6 bases; unmatched junction nucleotides: 7. The CDR3 is 15 amino acids. The germline gives CDR1 SGHVS, CDR2 FNYEAQ. The CDR3 DNA is TGTGCCAGCAGCGCCCGACTAGCGGAAGCCGGGGAGCTGTTTTTT. Encoded protein: CASSARLAEAGELFF.

The CDR3 reads CASSLRGYREAFF. The CDR3 DNA reads TGTGCCAGCAGTCTACGCGGTTACCGCGAAGCTTTCTTT. The gene calls are TRBV12-3 or TRBV12-4 and TRBJ1-1; D unclear. This CDR3 is built from 13 residues. V dropped 5 bases and J dropped 8 bases, with 15 bases sitting between them.

The CDR3: CASKEGATEAFF. The CDR3 nucleotides read TGTGCCAGTAAAGAGGGGGCCACTGAAGCTTTCTTT. The V call is TRBV27, the J call TRBJ1-1, with 7 bases that match TRBD1. This CDR3 is built from 12 residues. Germline values: CDR1 MNHEY, CDR2 SMNVEV (reference sequence). The V segment lost 9 bases and the J segment 4 bases; nucleotides outside the gene matches: 5.

In DNA form, the CDR3 reads TGTGCCAGCTCACCACCCGGGACAAACTACAATGAGCAGTTCTTC. This translates into CASSPPGTNYNEQFF. The chain couples TRBV18 to TRBJ2-1, with D possibly matching TRBD1 (6 bases). The CDR3 totals 15 residues. The V end was cut by 0 bases, the J end by 3 bases, with 9 bases between. From germline, CDR1 is KGHSH and CDR2 LQKENI.

The genes are TRBV4-2 and TRBJ2-7; D might be TRBD1 (5 bases). V was clipped by 1 base and J by 2 bases, with 18 bases between them. Germline V gene sequence: CDR1 LGHNA, CDR2 YNFKEQ. The CDR3 contains 17 residues. CDR3 sequence: CASSQGPYRQPTYEQYF. The CDR3 DNA sequence: TGTGCCAGCAGCCAAGGCCCCTACCGACAGCCCACCTACGAGCAGTACTTC.